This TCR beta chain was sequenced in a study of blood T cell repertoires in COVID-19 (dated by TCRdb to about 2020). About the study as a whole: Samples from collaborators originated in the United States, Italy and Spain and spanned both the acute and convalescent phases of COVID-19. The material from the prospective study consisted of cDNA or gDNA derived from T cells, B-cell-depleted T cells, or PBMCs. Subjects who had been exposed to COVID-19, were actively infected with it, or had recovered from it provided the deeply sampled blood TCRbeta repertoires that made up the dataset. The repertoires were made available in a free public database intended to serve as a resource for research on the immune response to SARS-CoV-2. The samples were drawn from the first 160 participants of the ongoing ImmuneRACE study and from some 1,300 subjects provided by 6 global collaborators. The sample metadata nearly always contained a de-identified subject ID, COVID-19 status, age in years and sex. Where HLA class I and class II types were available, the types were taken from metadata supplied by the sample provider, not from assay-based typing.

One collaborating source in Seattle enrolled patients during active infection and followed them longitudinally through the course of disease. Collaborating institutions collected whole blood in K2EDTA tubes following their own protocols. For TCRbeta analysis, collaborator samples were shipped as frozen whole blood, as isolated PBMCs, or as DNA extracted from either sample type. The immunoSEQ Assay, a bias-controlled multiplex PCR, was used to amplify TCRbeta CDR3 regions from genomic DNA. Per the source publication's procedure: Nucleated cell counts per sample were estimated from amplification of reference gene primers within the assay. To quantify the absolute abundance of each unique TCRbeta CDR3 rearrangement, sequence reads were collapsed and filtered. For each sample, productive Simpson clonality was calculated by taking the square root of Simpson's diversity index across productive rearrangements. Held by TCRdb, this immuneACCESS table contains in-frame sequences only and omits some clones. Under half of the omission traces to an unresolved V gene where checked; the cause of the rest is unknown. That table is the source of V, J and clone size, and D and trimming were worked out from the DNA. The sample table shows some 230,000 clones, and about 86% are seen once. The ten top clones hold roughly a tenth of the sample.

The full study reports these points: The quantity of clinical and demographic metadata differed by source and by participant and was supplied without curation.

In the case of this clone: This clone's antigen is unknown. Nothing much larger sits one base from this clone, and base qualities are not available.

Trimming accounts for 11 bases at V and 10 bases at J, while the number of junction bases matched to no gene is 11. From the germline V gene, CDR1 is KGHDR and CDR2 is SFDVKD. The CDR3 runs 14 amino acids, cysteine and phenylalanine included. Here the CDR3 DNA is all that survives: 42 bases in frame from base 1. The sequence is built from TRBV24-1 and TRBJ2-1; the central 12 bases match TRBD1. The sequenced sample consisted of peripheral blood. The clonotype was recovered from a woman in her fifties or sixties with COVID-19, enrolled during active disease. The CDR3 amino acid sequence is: CASTGTGGGEEQFF. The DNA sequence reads TGTGCCAGCACCGGGACAGGGGGCGGAGAAGAGCAGTTCTTC.